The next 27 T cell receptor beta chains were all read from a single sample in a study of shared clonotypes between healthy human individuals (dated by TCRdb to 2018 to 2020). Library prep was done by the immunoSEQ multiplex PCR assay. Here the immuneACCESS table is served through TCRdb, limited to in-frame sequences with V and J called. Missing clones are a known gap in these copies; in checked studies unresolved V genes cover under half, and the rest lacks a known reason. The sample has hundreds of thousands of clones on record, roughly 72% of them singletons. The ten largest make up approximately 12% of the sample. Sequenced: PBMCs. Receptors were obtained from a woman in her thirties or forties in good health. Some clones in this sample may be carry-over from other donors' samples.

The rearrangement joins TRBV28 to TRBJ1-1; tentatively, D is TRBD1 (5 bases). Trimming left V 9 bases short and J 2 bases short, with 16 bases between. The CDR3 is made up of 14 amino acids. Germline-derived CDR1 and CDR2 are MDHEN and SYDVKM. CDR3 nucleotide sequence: TGTGCCAGTACAACCCCCGGGGACAACACTGAAGCTTTCTTT. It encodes CASTTPGDNTEAFF.

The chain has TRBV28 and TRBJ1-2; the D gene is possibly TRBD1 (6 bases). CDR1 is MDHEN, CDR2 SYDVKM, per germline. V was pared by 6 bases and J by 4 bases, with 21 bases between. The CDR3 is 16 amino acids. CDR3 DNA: TGTGCCAGCAGCTCCGTAGGGGGACGGTCTATCTATGGCTACACCTTC. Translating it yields CASSSVGGRSIYGYTF.

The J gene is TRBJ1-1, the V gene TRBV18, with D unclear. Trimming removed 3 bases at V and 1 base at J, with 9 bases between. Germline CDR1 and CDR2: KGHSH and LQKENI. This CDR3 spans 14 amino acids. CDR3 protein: CASSPPYENTEAFF. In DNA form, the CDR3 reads TGTGCCAGCTCACCGCCATATGAGAACACTGAAGCTTTCTTT.

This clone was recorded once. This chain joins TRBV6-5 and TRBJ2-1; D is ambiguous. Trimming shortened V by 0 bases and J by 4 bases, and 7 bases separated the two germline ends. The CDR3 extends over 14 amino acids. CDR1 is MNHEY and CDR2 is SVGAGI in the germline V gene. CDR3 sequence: CASSYSANYNEQFF. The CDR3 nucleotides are TGTGCCAGCAGTTACTCGGCTAATTACAATGAGCAGTTCTTC.

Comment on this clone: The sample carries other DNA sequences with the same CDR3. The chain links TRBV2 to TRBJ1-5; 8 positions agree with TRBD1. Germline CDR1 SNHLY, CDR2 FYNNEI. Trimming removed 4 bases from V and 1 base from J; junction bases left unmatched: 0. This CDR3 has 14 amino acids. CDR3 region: CASSGQGSNQPQHF. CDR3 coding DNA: TGTGCCAGCAGTGGACAGGGGAGCAATCAGCCCCAGCATTTT.

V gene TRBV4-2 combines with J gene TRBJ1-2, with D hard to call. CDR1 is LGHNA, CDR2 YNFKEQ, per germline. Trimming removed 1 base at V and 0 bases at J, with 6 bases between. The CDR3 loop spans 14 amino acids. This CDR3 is CASSQGTSNYGYTF. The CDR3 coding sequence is TGTGCCAGCAGCCAAGGGACCTCTAACTATGGCTACACCTTC.

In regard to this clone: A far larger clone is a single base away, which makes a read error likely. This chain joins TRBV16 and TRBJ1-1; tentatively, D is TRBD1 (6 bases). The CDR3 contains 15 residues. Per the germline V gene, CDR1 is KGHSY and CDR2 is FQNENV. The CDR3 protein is CAGSQLRGRNTEAFF. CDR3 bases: TGTGCCGGCAGCCAATTGAGGGGGAGGAACACTGAAGCTTTCTTT.

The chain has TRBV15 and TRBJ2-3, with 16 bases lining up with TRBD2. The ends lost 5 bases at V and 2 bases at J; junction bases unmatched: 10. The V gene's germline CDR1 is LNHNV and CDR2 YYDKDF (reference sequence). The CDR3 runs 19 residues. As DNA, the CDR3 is TGTGCCACCAGCCCGAAAGTGGGACTAGCGGGAGGGCCCACAGATACGCAGTATTTT. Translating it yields CATSPKVGLAGGPTDTQYF.

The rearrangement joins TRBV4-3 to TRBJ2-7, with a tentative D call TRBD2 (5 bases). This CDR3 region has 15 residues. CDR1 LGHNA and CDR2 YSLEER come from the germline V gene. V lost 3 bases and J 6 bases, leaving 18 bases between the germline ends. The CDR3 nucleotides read TGCGCCAGCAGCCATCAATCCGGGATCCCTAGCGAGCAGTACTTC. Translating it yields CASSHQSGIPSEQYF.

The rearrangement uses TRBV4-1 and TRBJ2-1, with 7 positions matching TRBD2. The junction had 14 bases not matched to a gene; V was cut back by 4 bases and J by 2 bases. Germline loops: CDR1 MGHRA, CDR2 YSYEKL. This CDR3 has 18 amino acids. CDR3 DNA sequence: TGCGCCAGCAGCCCGGACGGTCGCGGGAGTTTGGCCTACAATGAGCAGTTCTTC. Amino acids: CASSPDGRGSLAYNEQFF.

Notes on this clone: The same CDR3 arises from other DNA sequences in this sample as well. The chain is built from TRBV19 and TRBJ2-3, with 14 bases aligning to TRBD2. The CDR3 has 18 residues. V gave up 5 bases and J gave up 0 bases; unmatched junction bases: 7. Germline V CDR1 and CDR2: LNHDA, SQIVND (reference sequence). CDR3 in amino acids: CASSGGLAGVPSTDTQYF. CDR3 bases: TGTGCCAGTAGTGGGGGACTAGCGGGAGTCCCAAGCACAGATACGCAGTATTTT.

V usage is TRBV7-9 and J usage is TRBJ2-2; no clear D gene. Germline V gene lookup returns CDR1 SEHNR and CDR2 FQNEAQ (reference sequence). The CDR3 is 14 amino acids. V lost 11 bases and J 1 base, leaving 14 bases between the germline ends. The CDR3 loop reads CAAAPRVNTGELFF. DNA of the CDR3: TGTGCCGCCGCCCCCCGGGTGAACACCGGGGAGCTGTTTTTT.

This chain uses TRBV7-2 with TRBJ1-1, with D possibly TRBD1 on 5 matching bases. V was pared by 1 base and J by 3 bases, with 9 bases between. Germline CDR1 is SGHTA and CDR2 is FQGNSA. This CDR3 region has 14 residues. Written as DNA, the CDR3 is TGTGCCAGCAGCTTAGAGTGGGGCGACACTGAAGCTTTCTTT. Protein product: CASSLEWGDTEAFF.

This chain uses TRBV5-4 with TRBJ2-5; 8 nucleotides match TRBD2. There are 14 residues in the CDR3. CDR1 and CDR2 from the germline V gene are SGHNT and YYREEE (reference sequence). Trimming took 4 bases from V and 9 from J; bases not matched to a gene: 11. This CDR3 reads CASSPGGGDLSQYF. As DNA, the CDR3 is TGTGCCAGCAGCCCGGGAGGGGGGGACCTCTCCCAGTACTTC.

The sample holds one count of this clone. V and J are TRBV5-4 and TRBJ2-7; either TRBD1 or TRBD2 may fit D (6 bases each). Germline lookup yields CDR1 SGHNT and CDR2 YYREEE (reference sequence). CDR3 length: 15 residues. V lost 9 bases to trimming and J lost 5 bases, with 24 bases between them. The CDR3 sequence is CATQLGWGAEDEQYF. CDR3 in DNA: TGTGCCACCCAGCTTGGGTGGGGGGCTGAGGACGAGCAGTACTTC.

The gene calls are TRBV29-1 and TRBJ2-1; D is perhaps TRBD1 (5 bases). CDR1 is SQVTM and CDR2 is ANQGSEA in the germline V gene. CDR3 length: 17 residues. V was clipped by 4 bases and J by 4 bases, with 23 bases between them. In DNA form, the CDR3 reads TGCAGCGTTGGGGGCCCCCTGACCGGCTTTGATTACAATGAGCAGTTCTTC. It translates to CSVGGPLTGFDYNEQFF.

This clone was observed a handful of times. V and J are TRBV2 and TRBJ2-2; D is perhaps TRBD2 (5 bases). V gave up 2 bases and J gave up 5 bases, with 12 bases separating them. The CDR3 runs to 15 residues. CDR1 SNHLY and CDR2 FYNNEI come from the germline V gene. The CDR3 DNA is TGTGCCAGCAGTGAAATGGGAGTGGTGACCGGGGAGCTGTTTTTT. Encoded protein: CASSEMGVVTGELFF.

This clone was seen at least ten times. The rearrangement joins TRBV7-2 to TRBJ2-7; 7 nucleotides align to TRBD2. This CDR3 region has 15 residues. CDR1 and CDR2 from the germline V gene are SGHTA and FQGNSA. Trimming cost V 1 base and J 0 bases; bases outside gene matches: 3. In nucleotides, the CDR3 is TGTGCCAGCAGCTTAGGGGGCGGGAGCTCCTACGAGCAGTACTTC. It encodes CASSLGGGSSYEQYF.

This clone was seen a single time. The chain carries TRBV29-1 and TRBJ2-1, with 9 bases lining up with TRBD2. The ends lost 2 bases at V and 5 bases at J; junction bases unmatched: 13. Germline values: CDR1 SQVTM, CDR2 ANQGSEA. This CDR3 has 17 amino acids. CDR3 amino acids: CSVERPPREGPNNEQFF. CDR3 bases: TGCAGCGTTGAACGCCCCCCGCGGGAGGGCCCCAACAATGAGCAGTTCTTC.

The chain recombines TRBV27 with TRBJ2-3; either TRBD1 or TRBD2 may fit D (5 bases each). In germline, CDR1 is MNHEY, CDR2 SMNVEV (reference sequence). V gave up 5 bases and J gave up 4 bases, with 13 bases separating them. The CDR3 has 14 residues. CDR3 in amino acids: CASSRDRPADTQYF. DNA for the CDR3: TGTGCCAGCAGTCGGGACCGCCCCGCAGATACGCAGTATTTT.

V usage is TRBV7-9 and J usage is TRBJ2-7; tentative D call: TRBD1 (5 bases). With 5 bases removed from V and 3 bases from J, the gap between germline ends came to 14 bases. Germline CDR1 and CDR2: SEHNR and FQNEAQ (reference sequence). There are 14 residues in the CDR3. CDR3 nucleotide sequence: TGTGCCAGCAGCCCTCTGGGGCAGAGCTACGAGCAGTACTTC. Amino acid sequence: CASSPLGQSYEQYF.

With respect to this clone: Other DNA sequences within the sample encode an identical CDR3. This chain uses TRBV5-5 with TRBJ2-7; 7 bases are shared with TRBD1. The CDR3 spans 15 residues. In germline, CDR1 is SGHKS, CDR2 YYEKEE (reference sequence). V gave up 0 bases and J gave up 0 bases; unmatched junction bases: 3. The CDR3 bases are TGTGCCAGCAGCTTGGGACAGGGAATCTCCTACGAGCAGTACTTC. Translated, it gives CASSLGQGISYEQYF.

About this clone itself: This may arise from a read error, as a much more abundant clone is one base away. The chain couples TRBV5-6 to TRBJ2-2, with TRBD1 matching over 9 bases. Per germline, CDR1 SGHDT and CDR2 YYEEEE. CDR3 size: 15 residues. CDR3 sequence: CASSRDRANIGELFF. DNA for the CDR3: TGTGCCAGCAGCAGGGACAGGGCGAACATCGGGGAGCTGTTTTTT. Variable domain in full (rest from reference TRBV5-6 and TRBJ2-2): DAGVTQSPTHLIKTRGQQVTLRCSPKSGHDTVSWYQQALGQGPQFIFQYYEEEERQRGNFPDRFSGHQFPNYSSELNVNALLLGDSALYLCASSRDRANIGELFFGEGSRLTVL.

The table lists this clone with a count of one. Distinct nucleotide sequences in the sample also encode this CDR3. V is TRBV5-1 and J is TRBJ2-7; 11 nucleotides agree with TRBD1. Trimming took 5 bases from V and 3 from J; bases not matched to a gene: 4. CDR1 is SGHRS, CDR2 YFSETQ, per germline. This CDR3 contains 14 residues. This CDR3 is CASSSGTGGYEQYF. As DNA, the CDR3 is TGCGCCAGCAGTTCCGGGACAGGGGGCTACGAGCAGTACTTC.

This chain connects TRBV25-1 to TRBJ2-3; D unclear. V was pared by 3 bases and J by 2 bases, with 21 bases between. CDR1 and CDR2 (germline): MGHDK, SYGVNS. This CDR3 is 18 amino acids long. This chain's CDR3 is CASSDRYSTQKITDTQYF. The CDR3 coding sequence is TGTGCCAGCAGTGACCGGTACTCGACCCAGAAGATCACAGATACGCAGTATTTT.

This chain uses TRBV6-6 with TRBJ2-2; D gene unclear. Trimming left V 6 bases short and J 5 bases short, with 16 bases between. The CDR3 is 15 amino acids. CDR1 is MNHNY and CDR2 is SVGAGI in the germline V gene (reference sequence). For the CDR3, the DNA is TGTGCCAGCAGCCCCGGTGTTGCGGTAACCGGGGAGCTGTTTTTT. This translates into CASSPGVAVTGELFF.

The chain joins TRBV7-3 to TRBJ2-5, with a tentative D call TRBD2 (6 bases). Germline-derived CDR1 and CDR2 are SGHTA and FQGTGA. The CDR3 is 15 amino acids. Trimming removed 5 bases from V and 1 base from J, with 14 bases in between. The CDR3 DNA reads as TGTGCCAGCAGCCCCTCCGGGGGTGCCCAAGAGACCCAGTACTTC. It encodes CASSPSGGAQETQYF.